This T cell receptor (beta chain) comes out of a study of blood T cell repertoires in COVID-19. In the study overall: Samples of COVID-19 (acute and convalescent) were obtained from the United States, Italy and Spain.

In the source study's methods: The authors estimated nucleated cell counts from reference gene primer amplification. TCRdb's table, derived via immunoSEQ multiplex PCR, lists solely in-frame clones and lacks some. D and trimming come from the DNA, and the V and J calls and clone size come from that table. In the table there are under 300,000 clones, approximately 86% of which are singletons. The V gene lost 1 base and the J gene lost 4 bases, with 17 bases spanning the gap. The CDR3 extends over 17 amino acids. The germline V gene has CDR1 SGHAT and CDR2 FQNNGV. This chain connects TRBV11-2 to TRBJ2-1; TRBD2 might be the D (6 bases). The sequence derives from a woman aged 80 or over with active or convalescent COVID-19. The sequenced sample was peripheral blood. As DNA, the CDR3 is TGTGCCAGCAGCTTAGTCTCGACGGCGGGATATTACAATGAGCAGTTCTTC. Its translation: CASSLVSTAGYYNEQFF.